The text below deals with one TCR beta chain. Assay used: immunoSEQ multiplex PCR; TCRdb lists only in-frame clones, some missing. This table holds 100,000 to 150,000 clones, 81% found once. Trimming left V 0 bases short and J 3 bases short, with 7 bases between. Germline loops: CDR1 SGHTS, CDR2 YDEGEE. The CDR3 extends over 13 amino acids. The data were obtained in a study of blood T cell repertoires in COVID-19. This receptor was identified in a man aged 25-45 years with COVID-19, enrolled during active disease. Specimen: peripheral blood. The gene calls are TRBV5-8 and TRBJ2-7; D is undetermined. The CDR3 DNA reads TGTGCCAGCAGCTTGGAGTCAGACTACGAGCAGTACTTC. It translates to CASSLESDYEQYF.